These 9 T cell receptor beta chains were sequenced from one sample in a study of blood T cell repertoires in COVID-19. Using immunoSEQ multiplex PCR, the repertoire was profiled, and TCRdb retains in-frame clones only, with some absent. The data contain nearly 25,000 clones, 80% to 85% of them singletons. What was sequenced was peripheral blood. These receptor sequences come from a human donor in a cohort sampled during active COVID-19.

The gene calls are TRBV28 and TRBJ2-3, with TRBD2 as a possible D gene (7 bases). Germline V gives CDR1 MDHEN, CDR2 SYDVKM. Trimming stripped 6 bases from V and 1 base from J, with 11 bases between. CDR3 length: 14 residues. This CDR3 is CASRWGGRTDTQYF. The CDR3 DNA reads TGTGCCAGCAGGTGGGGGGGGCGCACAGATACGCAGTATTTT.

The CDR3 coding sequence is TGTGCCAGCAGCTTAGAAGCCGGCTACACCTTC. It specifies CASSLEAGYTF. This chain connects TRBV7-2 to TRBJ1-2; D unclear. The CDR3 length is 11 residues. Germline assignment: CDR1 SGHTA and CDR2 FQGNSA. V lost 1 base to trimming and J lost 8 bases, with 5 bases between them.

CDR3 in DNA: TGTGCCAGCAGCGAGACAGGGGCCACAGATACGCAGTATTTT. Its protein product is CASSETGATDTQYF. The gene calls are TRBV7-3 and TRBJ2-3; 8 bases map to TRBD1. J was trimmed by 2 bases and V by 5 bases; bases with no gene match: 3. The germline CDR1 and CDR2 sequences are SGHTA and FQGTGA. The CDR3 has 14 residues.

The V call is TRBV7-2, the J call TRBJ2-7; tentatively, D is TRBD2 (5 bases). The CDR3 covers 12 residues. Trimming left V 5 bases short and J 6 bases short, with 11 bases between. Germline-derived CDR1 and CDR2 are SGHTA and FQGNSA. The CDR3 DNA follows: TGTGCCAGCAGCCTGCGGGTTAGCGAGCAGTACTTC. It encodes CASSLRVSEQYF.

The V and J genes are TRBV20-1 and TRBJ2-1; D possibly corresponds to TRBD2 (6 bases). Germline V gene lookup returns CDR1 DFQATT and CDR2 SNEGSKA (reference sequence). With 3 bases removed from V and 0 bases from J, the gap between germline ends came to 9 bases. This CDR3 region has 14 residues. CDR3 bases: TGCAGTGCTAGTCGGGAGAGCTCCTACAATGAGCAGTTCTTC. Its translation is CSASRESSYNEQFF.

This chain links TRBV7-6 with TRBJ2-2, with D perhaps TRBD2 (6 bases). Germline V CDR1 and CDR2: SGHVS, FNYEAQ. The CDR3 has 16 residues. Trimming pared 1 base from V and 7 bases from J, leaving 16 bases between. As DNA, the CDR3 is TGTGCCAGCAGCTTAGGCTCGGACCCGACTAGCGGGGAGCTGTTTTTT. This codes for CASSLGSDPTSGELFF.

J is TRBJ2-7 and V is TRBV28; possible D gene TRBD1, 5 bases. Germline V lookup: CDR1 MDHEN, CDR2 SYDVKM. This CDR3 has 15 residues. The V end was cut by 1 base, the J end by 0 bases, with 10 bases between. The CDR3 sequence is CASSLSTGPSYEQYF. For the CDR3, the DNA is TGTGCCAGCAGTTTATCTACAGGACCCTCCTACGAGCAGTACTTC.

This chain uses TRBV7-2 with TRBJ2-2, with a tentative D call TRBD1 (6 bases). Trimming removed 5 bases at V and 2 bases at J, with 12 bases between. The CDR3 covers 15 residues. Germline CDR1 reads SGHTA; CDR2 reads FQGNSA. CDR3 protein: CASSPGQPNTGELFF. CDR3 in DNA: TGTGCCAGCAGCCCAGGACAGCCTAACACCGGGGAGCTGTTTTTT.

This clone was found a few times. The J gene is TRBJ1-5, the V gene TRBV29-1; weak D call: TRBD1 (5 bases). V was trimmed by 4 bases and J by 4 bases, leaving 11 bases between them. From germline, CDR1 is SQVTM and CDR2 ANQGSEA. This CDR3 is 13 amino acids long. CDR3 nucleotides: TGCAGCGTTGGCAGGGCCCTAAATCAGCCCCAGCATTTT. This codes for CSVGRALNQPQHF.